This TCR beta chain came from a study of control samples from healthy donors and cancer patients. From germline, CDR1 is SGDLS and CDR2 YYNGEE. The CDR3 covers 19 residues. After removal of 4 bases from V and 0 bases from J, the junction contained 10 bases not matched to a gene. Clones were read by immunoSEQ multiplex PCR, and TCRdb kept only the in-frame ones, dropping some. The repertoire holds about 130,000 clones, with roughly 84% as singletons. The clonotype was recovered from a young man in good health. The sequenced sample consisted of blood. The chain employs TRBV9 and TRBJ2-1; 13 nucleotides align to TRBD2. The CDR3 here is CASSNPGTSGILSYNEQFF. CDR3 DNA sequence: TGTGCCAGCAGCAATCCCGGGACTAGCGGGATACTCTCCTACAATGAGCAGTTCTTC.